This is a list of T cell receptor beta chains from one sample in a study of blood T cell repertoires in COVID-19. Clones were read by immunoSEQ multiplex PCR, and TCRdb kept only the in-frame ones, dropping some. The sample carries roughly 220,000 clones, roughly 86% recorded once. Material for sequencing was peripheral blood. Every receptor here comes from a woman aged 50 to 60 with COVID-19, enrolled during active disease. CDR3s include the opening cysteine and the closing phenylalanine or tryptophan. Fields, in order: D gene, J gene, V gene, CDR3 protein. A D gene is named only where the DNA matches it firmly.

NA,TRBJ2-3,TRBV14,CASSPGGPQYF
TRBD1,TRBJ1-3,TRBV5-1,CASGDRPFSGNTIYF
NA,TRBJ2-6,TRBV3-1/TRBV3-2,CASSERASGANVLTF
NA,TRBJ1-1,TRBV11-3,CASSRVGRTEAFF
NA,TRBJ1-2,TRBV7-2,CASGIQGTNYGYTF
TRBD1,TRBJ2-2,TRBV7-8,CASSLEGAFGELFF
NA,TRBJ1-3,TRBV4-3,CASSQDAGAGNTIYF
TRBD2,TRBJ2-3,TRBV9,CASSVESGGSTDTQYF
NA,TRBJ1-2,TRBV21-1,CASSNFQRGNSRKGYTF
NA,TRBJ2-7,TRBV19,CASSGHNVPYEQYF
NA,TRBJ2-5,TRBV7-2,CASSLNPGLLMGETQYF
TRBD1,TRBJ2-7,TRBV29-1,CSVEVRQGAGAGGQYF
TRBD2,TRBJ2-3,TRBV15,CATSRDTSGSTDTQYF
NA,TRBJ1-2,TRBV5-1,CASNKGQGGNYGYTF
NA,TRBJ1-1,TRBV19,CASRTGNTEAFF
TRBD1,TRBJ2-7,TRBV11-2,CASSLTGGNYEQYF
NA,TRBJ1-5,TRBV12-3/TRBV12-4,CASSRTGNQPQHF
NA,TRBJ2-2,TRBV5-1,CASSGRANTGELFF
NA,TRBJ2-3,TRBV7-8,CASSPRVDTQYF
NA,TRBJ1-5,TRBV4-1,CASSTRQPQHF